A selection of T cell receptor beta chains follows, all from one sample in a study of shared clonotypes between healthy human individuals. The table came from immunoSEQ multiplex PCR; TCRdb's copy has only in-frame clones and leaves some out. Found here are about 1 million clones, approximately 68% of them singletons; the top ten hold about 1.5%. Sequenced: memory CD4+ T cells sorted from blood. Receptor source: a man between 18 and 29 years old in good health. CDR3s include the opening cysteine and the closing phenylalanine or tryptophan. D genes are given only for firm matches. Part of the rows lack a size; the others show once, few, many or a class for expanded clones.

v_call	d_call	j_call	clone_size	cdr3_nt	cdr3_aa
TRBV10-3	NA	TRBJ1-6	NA	TGTGCCATCAGGAGTCAGGTTTCAGGGGTATCACCCCTCCACTTT	CAIRSQVSGVSPLHF
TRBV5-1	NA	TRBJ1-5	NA	TGCGCCAGCAGTTTAGGGTGGAATCAGCCCCAGCATTTT	CASSLGWNQPQHF
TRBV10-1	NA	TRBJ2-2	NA	TGCGCCAGCAGTGAGTCCGGGGCGGCGCGGGGCGCCGGGGAGCTGTTTTTT	CASSESGAARGAGELFF
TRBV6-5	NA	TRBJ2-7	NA	TGTGCCAGCAGCTACTCAGGGTTCGAGCAGTACTTC	CASSYSGFEQYF
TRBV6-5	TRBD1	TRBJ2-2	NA	TGTGCCAGCACCCGACAGGGGAACACCGGGGAGCTGTTTTTT	CASTRQGNTGELFF
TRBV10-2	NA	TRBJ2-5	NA	TGCGCCAGCCTAAACTCGGAGACCCAGTACTTC	CASLNSETQYF
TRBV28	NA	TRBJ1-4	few	TGTGCCAGCAGTCTATCTAACTTGGGGGGGATTGATGAAAAACTGTTTTTT	CASSLSNLGGIDEKLFF
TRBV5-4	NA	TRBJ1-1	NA	TGCGCCAGCAGCCAAGATACCGGGGGGCTGGGCACTGAAGCTTTCTTT	CASSQDTGGLGTEAFF
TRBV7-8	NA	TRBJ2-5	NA	TGTGCCAGCAGCTTAGGGCTCCAAGAGACCCAGTACTTC	CASSLGLQETQYF
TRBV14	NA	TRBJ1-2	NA	TGTGCCAGCAGCCAAGATGGGCGAGGGATGATTTATGGCTACACCTTC	CASSQDGRGMIYGYTF
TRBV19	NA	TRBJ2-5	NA	TGTGCCAGTGCCAGGGTAGGAGGAGAGACCCAGTACTTC	CASARVGGETQYF
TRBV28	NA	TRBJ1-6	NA	TGTGCCAGCAGAGAGCGCGAGGCTTCACCCCTCCACTTT	CASREREASPLHF
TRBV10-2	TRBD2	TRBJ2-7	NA	TGCGCCAGCAGACCCGTGGCGGGAGAGCCCTACGAGCAGTACTTC	CASRPVAGEPYEQYF
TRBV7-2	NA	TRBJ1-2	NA	TGTGCCAGCAGCATAGACACCAATGGCTACACCTTC	CASSIDTNGYTF
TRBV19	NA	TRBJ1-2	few	TGTGCCAGTAGTCCCCGAAGTCATGGCTACACCTTC	CASSPRSHGYTF
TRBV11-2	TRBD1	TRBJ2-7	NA	TGTGCCAGCAGCTTAGAGACAGGGGAGTGGGCCGAGCAGTACTTC	CASSLETGEWAEQYF
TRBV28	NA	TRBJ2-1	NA	TGTGCCAGCAGTTTATCGGGGATTGGGTGGGAAAGTGAGCAGTTCTTC	CASSLSGIGWESEQFF
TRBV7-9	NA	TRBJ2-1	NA	TGTGCCAGCAGCCCCGTTGGGGGGATAGGGGATGAACAGTTCTTC	CASSPVGGIGDEQFF
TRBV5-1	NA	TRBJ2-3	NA	TGCGCCAGCAGCTTGGAATCCGGGAGAGATACGCAGTATTTT	CASSLESGRDTQYF
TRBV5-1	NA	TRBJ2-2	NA	TGCGCCAGCAGCTTGGAAGGGACTCTCTTGAACACCGGGGAGCTGTTTTTT	CASSLEGTLLNTGELFF
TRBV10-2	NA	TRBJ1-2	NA	TGCGCCAGCAGTGAGTCTTCGTCGGCCTATGGCTACACCTTC	CASSESSSAYGYTF
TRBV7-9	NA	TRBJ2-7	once	TGTGCCAGCAGCCCCCGCGACGAGCAGTACTTC	CASSPRDEQYF
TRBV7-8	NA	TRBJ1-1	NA	TGTGCCAGCAGCTTAGAACGTCAGACTGAAGCTTTCTTT	CASSLERQTEAFF
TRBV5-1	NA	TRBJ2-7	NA	TGCGCCAGCAGCTTGGCCCAAGGCTCCCGGAGCGAGCAGTACTTC	CASSLAQGSRSEQYF
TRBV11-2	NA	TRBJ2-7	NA	TGTGCCAGCAGCCTTCAAACCGGGACGGCTTCCTACGAGCAGTACTTC	CASSLQTGTASYEQYF
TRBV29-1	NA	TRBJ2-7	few	TGCAGCGTTGATAACAGATTCTTC	CSVDNRFF
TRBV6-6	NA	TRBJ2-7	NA	TGTGCCAGCAGTCGCCTACAGGGCTACGAGCAGTACTTC	CASSRLQGYEQYF
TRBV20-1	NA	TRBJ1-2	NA	TGCAGTGCTAGAGATACTCGTGGCTACACCTTC	CSARDTRGYTF
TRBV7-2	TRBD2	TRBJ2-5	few	TGTGCCAGCAGCTTAGTCGCCGGCGGGACTAGCGTCCAGACCCAGTACTTC	CASSLVAGGTSVQTQYF
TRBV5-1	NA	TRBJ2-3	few	TGCGCCAGCAGCTTGGACGGGGCTGGCACAGATACGCAGTATTTT	CASSLDGAGTDTQYF
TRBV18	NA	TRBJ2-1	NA	TGTGCCAGCTCACCTCTAGGCCCGGGGAATGAGCAGTTCTTC	CASSPLGPGNEQFF
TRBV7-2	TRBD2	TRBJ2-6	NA	TGTGCCAGCAGCTTAGTAGCGGGGTTAAGCTCTGGGGCCAACGTCCTGACTTTC	CASSLVAGLSSGANVLTF
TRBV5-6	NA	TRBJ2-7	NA	TGTGCCAGCAGCTTGGCCTCCGGTTACGAGCAGTACTTC	CASSLASGYEQYF
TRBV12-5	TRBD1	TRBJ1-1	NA	TGTGCTAGTGGCCAGAACCGGGACAGGGGAAAGAGGGCTGAAGCTTTCTTT	CASGQNRDRGKRAEAFF
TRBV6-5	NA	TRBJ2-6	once	TGTGCCAGCAGTTACTCTAGCACTGGGGCCAACGTCCTGACTTTC	CASSYSSTGANVLTF
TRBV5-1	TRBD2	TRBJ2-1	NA	TGCGCCAGCAGTCCGGGACTAGCGGATCCTTTCTCCTACAATGAGCAGTTCTTC	CASSPGLADPFSYNEQFF
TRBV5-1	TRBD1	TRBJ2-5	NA	TGCGCCAGCAGCGATGGACAGGGGCCCGGTGAGACCCAGTACTTC	CASSDGQGPGETQYF
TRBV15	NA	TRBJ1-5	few	TGTGCCACCAGCAGAGATAAGGGCGGGTATCGGCAGCCCCAGCATTTT	CATSRDKGGYRQPQHF
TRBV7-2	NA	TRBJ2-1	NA	TGTGCCAGCAGCTTACGCCCGGGAGAGGTGAATGAGCAGTTCTTC	CASSLRPGEVNEQFF
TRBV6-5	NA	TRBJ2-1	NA	TGTGCCAGCAGACACACGGGTGAGCAGTTCTTC	CASRHTGEQFF
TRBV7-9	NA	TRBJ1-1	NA	TGTGCCAGCAGCTTAGGGGCAGCTAACACTGAAGCTTTCTTT	CASSLGAANTEAFF
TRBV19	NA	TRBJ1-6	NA	TGTGCCAGTAGTCTAACAAGGAGCTCCTATAATTCACCCCTCCACTTT	CASSLTRSSYNSPLHF